The T cell receptor beta chain under discussion was sequenced for a study of glioma-infiltrating T cells. The iRepertoire nested amplicon-rescue multiplex PCR amplified TCR alpha and beta CDR3s from RNA. Input was roughly 100-450 ng of tissue mRNA or PBMC total RNA. TCRdb processed the multiplex PCR reads anew with MiXCR; each CDR3 protein has one entry. Among around 93,000 distinct CDR3 sequences, approximately 42% were seen once, and the ten largest hold around two fifths. This CDR3 contains 17 residues. Germline V CDR1 and CDR2: KGHDR, SFDVKD. This clonotype was seen a single time. The target antigen is unknown. The junction differs from germline at one of its ends, possibly a read error. Overall study findings and caveats: Only very few CDR3 sequences appeared in both tissue and blood.

This clonotype was obtained from a human donor with low-grade glioma or glioblastoma, undergoing nonglioma brain surgery, or in good health (not recorded which). Sequences were obtained from glioma tissue, nonneoplastic brain tissue, or PBMCs (not recorded which). The rearrangement uses TRBV24-1 and TRBJ2-1, with unresolved D. The CDR3 coding sequence is TGTGCCGCCAGTGACAACGGAGTCTCCAGCTCCTACAATGAGCAGTTCTTC. This gives the protein CAASDNGVSSSYNEQFF.